This T cell receptor beta chain was recovered during a study of blood T cell repertoires in COVID-19. Overall study context: The samples span acute and convalescent COVID-19 from the United States, Italy and Spain. From T cells, B-cell-depleted T cells, or PBMCs came the material, which was cDNA or gDNA.

As handled by the study authors: Estimation of nucleated cell counts was performed using reference gene primer amplification. Repertoires were generated with immunoSEQ multiplex PCR, while TCRdb's copy carries only in-frame clones and drops some. D and trimming come from the DNA, and the V and J calls and clone size come from that table. The sample holds about 87,000 clones; around 86% are singletons and the top ten take more than 2%. The CDR3 totals 14 residues. V trimming: 6 bases; J trimming: 5 bases; junction bases outside the gene matches: 6. CDR1 MNHEY and CDR2 SMNVEV come from the germline V gene (reference sequence).

This receptor was obtained from a woman in her seventies with acute or convalescent COVID-19. The specimen was peripheral blood. The chain is built from TRBV27 and TRBJ2-3, with TRBD2 identical over 9 bases. CDR3 nucleotides: TGTGCCAGCAGCCCAGCGGGGGGCGGAGATACGCAGTATTTT. Residues: CASSPAGGGDTQYF.